One sample yielded the 16 T cell receptor beta chains listed below, sequenced in a study of CD8 T cells in ankylosing spondylitis. TCRdb reprocessed the 5' RACE reads via MiXCR and lists one record per CDR3 protein. In the table there are roughly 97,000 distinct CDR3 sequences, about 8.3% of which are singletons. The sequenced material came from blood, either unsorted or a sorted T cell fraction (not recorded which). These receptors all stem from a male donor with ankylosing spondylitis or in good health (not recorded which).

This clonotype was detected many times. V is TRBV20-1 and J is TRBJ2-7; D not resolved. V shed 1 base and J shed 2 bases, with 15 bases lying between them. The length of the CDR3 is 15 residues. Germline CDR1 reads DFQATT; CDR2 reads SNEGSKA (reference sequence). Here the CDR3 DNA reads TGCAGTGCTAGAGTGTTGGCGGAAGCTACCTACGAGCAGTACTTC. Protein product: CSARVLAEATYEQYF.

This clonotype was seen at least ten times. The V gene is TRBV15, the J gene TRBJ2-5; TRBD1 agrees at 9 bases. This CDR3 contains 16 residues. V trimming: 0 bases; J trimming: 4 bases; junction bases outside the gene matches: 6. Germline V gene data show CDR1 as LNHNV and CDR2 as YYDKDF (reference sequence). The CDR3 loop is CATSREAQGAGETQYF. CDR3 nucleotides: TGTGCCACCAGCAGAGAGGCACAGGGGGCTGGAGAGACCCAGTACTTC.

This clonotype was detected a few times. V and J are TRBV7-2 and TRBJ2-5; D remains ambiguous. The germline gives CDR1 SGHTA, CDR2 FQGNSA. V was pared by 5 bases and J by 8 bases, with 24 bases between. The CDR3 is 16 residues long. CDR3 nucleotide sequence: TGTGCCAGCAGCAGCCAATCGGCCCTCTCTGTGGATACCCAGTACTTC. The encoded protein is CASSSQSALSVDTQYF.

The V call is TRBV7-2, the J call TRBJ1-5, with TRBD1 as a possible D gene (5 bases). The V and J ends lost 1 base and 4 bases respectively, with 8 bases between them. The CDR3 totals 14 residues. CDR1 and CDR2 from the germline V gene are SGHTA and FQGNSA. This chain's CDR3 is CASSLGQRNQPQHF. In nucleotides, the CDR3 is TGTGCCAGCAGCTTAGGACAGAGAAATCAGCCCCAGCATTTT. The full variable domain, rest sourced from reference TRBV7-2 and TRBJ1-5, is GAGVSQSPSNKVTEKGKDVELRCDPISGHTALYWYRQSLGQGLEFLIYFQGNSAPDKSGLPSDRFSAERTGGSVSTLTIQRTQQEDSAVYLCASSLGQRNQPQHFGDGTRLSIL.

In its sample, this clonotype was seen many times. This chain links TRBV18 with TRBJ2-1; D gene ambiguous. Germline loops: CDR1 KGHSH, CDR2 LQKENI. V was pared by 3 bases and J by 7 bases, with 19 bases between. CDR3 length: 16 residues. In DNA form, the CDR3 reads TGTGCCAGCTCACCCCCCCAAAACGAGCCTAGGAATGAGCAGTTCTTC. It encodes CASSPPQNEPRNEQFF.

Many counts were recorded for this clonotype. The J gene is TRBJ2-7, the V gene TRBV7-3; 8 positions match TRBD2. The trim removed 8 bases at V and 9 bases at J, leaving 18 bases unmatched. Germline loops: CDR1 SGHTA, CDR2 FQGTGA. The CDR3 totals 15 residues. The CDR3 here is CASPRAGRGASWQYF. As DNA, the CDR3 is TGTGCCAGCCCCCGAGCGGGGCGGGGGGCCTCATGGCAGTACTTC.

The sample holds many counts of this clonotype. The gene calls are TRBV4-2 and TRBJ2-7; 7 bases agree with TRBD2. In germline, CDR1 is LGHNA, CDR2 YNFKEQ. J lost 4 bases, V lost 0 bases, and 6 bases had no gene match. This CDR3 region has 15 residues. The CDR3 loop reads CASSQDWRETYEQYF. The CDR3, as DNA: TGTGCCAGCAGCCAAGACTGGCGGGAGACTTACGAGCAGTACTTC.

This clonotype was detected many times. The chain is built from TRBV7-6 and TRBJ2-1; 8 bases align to TRBD1. The length of the CDR3 is 16 residues. The V segment lost 2 bases and the J segment 6 bases; nucleotides outside the gene matches: 9. Per the germline V gene, CDR1 is SGHVS and CDR2 is FNYEAQ. The CDR3: CASSLSVARGLNEQFF. The CDR3 DNA reads TGTGCCAGCAGCTTATCGGTGGCCAGGGGGCTCAATGAGCAGTTCTTC.

This clonotype has a count of ten or more. V and J are TRBV5-1 and TRBJ2-5; 7 nucleotides match TRBD1. This CDR3 has 13 residues. Unmatched junction bases numbered 5, after V lost 2 bases and J lost 7 bases. CDR1 is SGHRS and CDR2 is YFSETQ in the germline V gene. The CDR3 protein is CASSFDRERTQYF. In DNA form, the CDR3 reads TGCGCCAGCAGCTTCGACAGGGAACGGACCCAGTACTTC.

This clonotype was detected many times. The V and J genes are TRBV3-1 and TRBJ2-5, with no clear D. The germline V gene has CDR1 LGHDT and CDR2 YNNKEL (reference sequence). There are 14 residues in the CDR3. V shed 0 bases and J shed 5 bases, with 10 bases lying between them. CDR3 region: CASSQDQDEETQYF. CDR3 DNA: TGTGCCAGCAGCCAAGATCAGGACGAGGAGACCCAGTACTTC.

This clonotype was found many times. This chain connects TRBV18 to TRBJ1-1, with D tentatively TRBD1 (5 bases). Trimming shortened V by 2 bases and J by 2 bases, and 6 bases separated the two germline ends. This CDR3 comprises 13 residues. Germline assignment: CDR1 KGHSH and CDR2 LQKENI. The CDR3, as DNA: TGTGCCAGCTCACCAGGGGGTAACACTGAAGCTTTCTTT. Its protein product is CASSPGGNTEAFF. Supplemented by reference TRBV18 and TRBJ1-1, the full variable domain reads NAGVMQNPRHLVRRRGQEARLRCSPMKGHSHVYWYRQLPEEGLKFMVYLQKENIIDESGMPKERFSAEFPKEGPSILRIQQVVRGDSAAYFCASSPGGNTEAFFGQGTRLTVV.

This clonotype was counted ten times or more. This chain uses TRBV29-1 with TRBJ2-4, with D unclear. The V gene lost 0 bases and the J gene lost 6 bases, with 12 bases spanning the gap. Germline lookup yields CDR1 SQVTM and CDR2 ANQGSEA. There are 14 residues in the CDR3. CDR3 protein: CSVEEGTVPNIQYF. As DNA, the CDR3 is TGCAGCGTTGAAGAGGGAACTGTCCCAAACATTCAGTACTTC.

This clonotype was counted many times. The chain combines TRBV11-2 with TRBJ2-7; 9 bases are shared with TRBD1. The CDR3 contains 15 residues. Germline CDR1 is SGHAT and CDR2 is FQNNGV. Losses at the gene ends were 3 bases for V and 1 base for J; bases not matched to a gene: 4. DNA of the CDR3: TGTGCCAGCAGCTTGGACAGGGGATTTTCCTACGAGCAGTACTTC. It yields the protein CASSLDRGFSYEQYF. Full variable domain (missing parts from reference TRBV11-2 and TRBJ2-7): EAGVAQSPRYKIIEKRQSVAFWCNPISGHATLYWYQQILGQGPKLLIQFQNNGVVDDSQLPKDRFSAERLKGVDSTLKIQPAKLEDSAVYLCASSLDRGFSYEQYFGPGTRLTVT.

The sample holds many counts of this clonotype. The CDR3 DNA reads TGCAGCGTCAAGGGGGCCGGGGAGCTGTTTTTT. Amino acids: CSVKGAGELFF. The V and J genes are TRBV29-1 and TRBJ2-2, with TRBD1 as a possible D gene (6 bases). V lost 6 bases, J lost 6 bases, and 8 bases lay in between. This CDR3 has 11 amino acids. Per the germline V gene, CDR1 is SQVTM and CDR2 is ANQGSEA.

This clonotype was seen ten or more times. The rearrangement links TRBV4-3 to TRBJ2-1, with D perhaps TRBD2 (6 bases). Trimming took 0 bases from V and 12 from J, leaving 21 bases between them. The CDR3 is made up of 16 amino acids. The germline V gene has CDR1 LGHNA and CDR2 YSLEER. The CDR3 coding sequence is TGCGCCAGCAGCCAAGAGTCTAGCGTGGCATTTCTCGGGCAGTTCTTC. Translating it yields CASSQESSVAFLGQFF.

In its sample, this clonotype was seen many times. This chain connects TRBV2 to TRBJ2-7; D is unresolved. The V and J ends lost 7 bases and 4 bases respectively, with 8 bases between them. The CDR3 totals 11 residues. CDR1 is SNHLY, CDR2 FYNNEI, per germline. The CDR3: CASKYRYEQYF. In nucleotides, the CDR3 is TGTGCCAGCAAATACCGATACGAGCAGTACTTC.